This entry lists 3 T cell receptor beta chains sequenced from one sample in a study of T-cell memory formation after mild COVID-19. TCRdb recomputed calls from the 5' RACE reads with MiXCR, one row per CDR3 protein. The data contain 75,000 to 95,000 distinct CDR3 sequences, roughly 15% of them seen just once; the ten biggest clones take up around two fifths. Source material: PBMCs or a T cell subset sorted from them (not recorded which). The receptors originated from a man between 18 and 29 years old who had mild COVID-19 (a few samples of this study predate the infection). Cell type and time point are not known.

Only a few counts were recorded for this clonotype. At one end the junction does not follow the germline gene, possibly because of a read error. J is TRBJ2-2 and V is TRBV7-7; 7 positions match TRBD2. The germline gives CDR1 SSHAT, CDR2 FNYEAQ (reference sequence). The CDR3 consists of 18 residues. CDR3 sequence reads: CASSLVERAGANTGELFF. The CDR3 DNA reads TGTGCTAGCAGCTTAGTGGAACGGGCGGGGGCGAACACCGGGGAGCTGTTTTTT.

Written as DNA, the CDR3 is TGTGCCAGCAGCTTAGTCCAGAGGCAAGAGACCCAGTACTTC. It specifies CASSLVQRQETQYF. The chain carries TRBV7-9 and TRBJ2-5; D uncertain. The ends were cut back, 1 base at V and 2 bases at J, with 8 bases in the middle. Per the germline V gene, CDR1 is SEHNR and CDR2 is FQNEAQ (reference sequence). The CDR3 covers 14 residues. Drawing the rest from reference TRBV7-9 and TRBJ2-5, the complete variable domain is DTGVSQNPRHKITKRGQNVTFRCDPISEHNRLYWYRQTLGQGPEFLTYFQNEAQLEKSRLLSDRFSAERPKGSFSTLEIQRTEQGDSAMYLCASSLVQRQETQYFGPGTRLLVL.

This clonotype was seen more than once but under ten times. The CDR3 is CASSLYDTNTEAFF. The CDR3, as DNA: TGTGCCAGCAGTCTATATGACACTAACACTGAAGCTTTCTTT. This chain connects TRBV6-5 to TRBJ1-1, with no clear D. Germline assignment: CDR1 MNHEY and CDR2 SVGAGI. The CDR3 loop spans 14 amino acids. V lost 5 bases and J lost 2, with 12 bases in between.